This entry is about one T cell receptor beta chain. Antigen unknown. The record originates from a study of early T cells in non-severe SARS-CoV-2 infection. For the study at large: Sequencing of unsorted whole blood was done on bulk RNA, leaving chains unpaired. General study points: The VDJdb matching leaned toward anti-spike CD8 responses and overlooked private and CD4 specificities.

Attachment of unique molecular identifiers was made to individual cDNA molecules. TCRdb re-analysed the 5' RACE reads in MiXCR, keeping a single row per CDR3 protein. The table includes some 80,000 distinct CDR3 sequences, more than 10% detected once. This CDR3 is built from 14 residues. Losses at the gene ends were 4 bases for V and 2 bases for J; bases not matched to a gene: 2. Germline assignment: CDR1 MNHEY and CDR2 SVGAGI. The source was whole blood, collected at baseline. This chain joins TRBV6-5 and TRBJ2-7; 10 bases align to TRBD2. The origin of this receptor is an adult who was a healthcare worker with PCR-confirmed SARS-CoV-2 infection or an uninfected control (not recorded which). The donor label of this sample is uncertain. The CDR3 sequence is CASSSSGRAYEQYF. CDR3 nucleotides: TGTGCCAGCAGTTCGAGCGGGAGGGCCTACGAGCAGTACTTC.